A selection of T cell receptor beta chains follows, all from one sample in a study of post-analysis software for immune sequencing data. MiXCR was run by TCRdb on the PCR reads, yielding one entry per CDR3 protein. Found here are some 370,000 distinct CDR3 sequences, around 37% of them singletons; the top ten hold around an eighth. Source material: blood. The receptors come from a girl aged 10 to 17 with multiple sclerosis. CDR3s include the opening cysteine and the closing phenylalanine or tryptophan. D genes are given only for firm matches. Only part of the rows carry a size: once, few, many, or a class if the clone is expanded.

TGTGCCAGCAGCCCACAAATGGGGCAAGAGACCCAGTACTTC CASSPQMGQETQYF TRBJ2-5 14 few NA TRBV7-2
TGCGCCAGCAGCCAAGACTGGGGACTCAACGATGAGCAGTTCTTC CASSQDWGLNDEQFF TRBJ2-1 15 NA NA TRBV4-3
TGTGCCAGCAGTGAAGTGGGGGGATCCTACGAGCAGTACTTC CASSEVGGSYEQYF TRBJ2-7 14 NA NA TRBV6-1
TGTGCCAGCAGTCCTTATACCGGGACCAGCTCCTACAATGAGCAGTTCTTC CASSPYTGTSSYNEQFF TRBJ2-1 17 NA NA TRBV11-2
TGCAGTGCTAGCCCTAGCGGGGGGAGAGACGAGCAGTACTTC CSASPSGGRDEQYF TRBJ2-7 14 NA TRBD2 TRBV20-1
TGCGCCAGCAGCCGCCCGGGACCGCACTCCTACAATGAGCAGTTCTTC CASSRPGPHSYNEQFF TRBJ2-1 16 NA NA TRBV4-1
TGCAGCGGGACCCCATTGGGGGAGGGTACAGATACGCAGTATTTT CSGTPLGEGTDTQYF TRBJ2-3 15 NA TRBD2 TRBV29-1
TGTGCCAGCAGCCAAGATGGGTCCGGTGGAGGCTACACCTTC CASSQDGSGGGYTF TRBJ1-2 14 NA NA TRBV3-1
TGTGCCAGCAGGGAGACTAGCGGGAACACCGGGGAGCTGTTTTTT CASRETSGNTGELFF TRBJ2-2 15 NA TRBD2 TRBV2
TGTGCCAGCAGTCGGTACGATAATCAGCCCCAGCATTTT CASSRYDNQPQHF TRBJ1-5 13 NA NA TRBV12-3/TRBV12-4
TGCAGTGCCCCGATCGCGGCAGGGGTAACCTACGAGCAGTACTTC CSAPIAAGVTYEQYF TRBJ2-7 15 NA NA TRBV20-1
TGTGCCAGCAGCCTCCGAGCGGGCCAGGGCTACGAGCAGTACTTC CASSLRAGQGYEQYF TRBJ2-7 15 NA NA TRBV14
TGCGCCAGCAGTTCCACTCTACTAGCGGGGCGGAGATATGAGCAGTTCTTC CASSSTLLAGRRYEQFF TRBJ2-1 17 few TRBD2 TRBV5-1
TGTGCCAGCAGCTTGGGACAGGGCAGTTCACCCCTCCACTTT CASSLGQGSSPLHF TRBJ1-6 14 NA TRBD1 TRBV7-6
TGTGCCAGCAGCCAAGGCGCGAGATCCGGGAACAATGAGCAGTTCTTC CASSQGARSGNNEQFF TRBJ2-1 16 NA NA TRBV3-1
TGTGCCAGCAGATCGACAGGGGGGGGTACGCAGTATTTT CASRSTGGGTQYF TRBJ2-3 13 NA TRBD1 TRBV7-2
TGTGCCAGCAGTTACGGGACCATCCAAGAGACCCAGTACTTC CASSYGTIQETQYF TRBJ2-5 14 few NA TRBV6-5
TGTGCCAGCAGCCAAGGCCGGTTAACCGGGGAGCTGTTTTTT CASSQGRLTGELFF TRBJ2-2 14 few NA TRBV3-1
TGTGCCAGCAGCCTTCTGACGGATGGAGGCTACACCTTC CASSLLTDGGYTF TRBJ1-2 13 NA NA TRBV7-9
TGTGCCAGCAGCGTAGAGGGAAGGGGGGAGCTCTATGGCTACACCTTC CASSVEGRGELYGYTF TRBJ1-2 16 few NA TRBV9
TGTGCCACCAGTGAGGGCAGTCCGGAGTGCGCAGATACGCAGTATTTT CATSEGSPECADTQYF TRBJ2-3 16 few NA TRBV24-1
TGCAGCGTTGTAGGACCCGTTTACCAAGAGACCCAGTACTTC CSVVGPVYQETQYF TRBJ2-5 14 many NA TRBV29-1
TGCAGCGCCCCACCGGACAGGGAGAGCTACGAGCAGTACTTC CSAPPDRESYEQYF TRBJ2-7 14 few TRBD1 TRBV29-1
TGTGCCAGCAGTGGGGTAACAGGGGAAGACAATGAGCAGTTCTTC CASSGVTGEDNEQFF TRBJ2-1 15 NA TRBD1 TRBV2
TGCGCCAGCAGCTCCGGGACGACGGGGGAGACCCAGTACTTC CASSSGTTGETQYF TRBJ2-5 14 few NA TRBV5-1
TGTGCCAGCAAAAGGGGACATAATGAAGTCTATGGCTACACCTTC CASKRGHNEVYGYTF TRBJ1-2 15 NA NA TRBV6-5
TGTGCCAGCAGCCCAGACAGGGCGAACACTGAAGCTTTCTTT CASSPDRANTEAFF TRBJ1-1 14 few TRBD1 TRBV7-3
TGTGCCAGCAGCATCCCAGGGGTGGACGAAAAACTGTTTTTT CASSIPGVDEKLFF TRBJ1-4 14 NA NA TRBV9
TGTGCCAGCAGTTACTCGTCCGGGGGAGAAGAGACCCAGTACTTC CASSYSSGGEETQYF TRBJ2-5 15 NA NA TRBV6-6
TGCAGCGAGCCGGGACTAAACTACAATGAGCAGTTCTTC CSEPGLNYNEQFF TRBJ2-1 13 NA TRBD2 TRBV29-1
TGTGCCAGCAGCCCCGGCGGGGGGACAGGTTCCTGCAATGAGCAGTTCTTC CASSPGGGTGSCNEQFF TRBJ2-1 17 NA NA TRBV7-3
TGTGCCAGCAGTTCCCTCCAAGCAGCTCAAGAGACCCAGTACTTC CASSSLQAAQETQYF TRBJ2-5 15 NA NA TRBV6-5
TGTGCCAGCAAATCGACAGGGCCGCGCGAGCAGTACTTC CASKSTGPREQYF TRBJ2-7 13 many TRBD1 TRBV27
TGTGCCAGCAGTTTATATATTGAGAACACTGAAGCTTTCTTT CASSLYIENTEAFF TRBJ1-1 14 NA NA TRBV12-3/TRBV12-4
TGTGCCAGCAGTTTAACGGGACTCCACAAAGAAGCCACCTACGAGCAGTACTTC CASSLTGLHKEATYEQYF TRBJ2-7 18 few NA TRBV12-3/TRBV12-4
TGCAGCGTTGGGGTAGCGGGTCCCTACGAGCAGTACTTC CSVGVAGPYEQYF TRBJ2-7 13 few TRBD2 TRBV29-1
TGCGCCAGCAGCTCCAGGACTAGCGGGGGGCCAAGCTCCTACAATGAGCAGTTCTTC CASSSRTSGGPSSYNEQFF TRBJ2-1 19 few TRBD2 TRBV5-1
TGCAGTGCTAGAGATAGGAGGAACCAAGAGACCCAGTACTTC CSARDRRNQETQYF TRBJ2-5 14 NA NA TRBV20-1
TGTGCCAGCAGCTTCACTTGGGGCGGGGAGACCCAGTACTTC CASSFTWGGETQYF TRBJ2-5 14 NA NA TRBV12-3/TRBV12-4
TGTGCCAGCAGTGAGAGGGGACCCAATCAGCCCCAGCATTTT CASSERGPNQPQHF TRBJ1-5 14 few NA TRBV6-4
TGTGCCAGCAGTCCATGGCAGGCAGGGCAGGAGGAAAAACTGTTTTTT CASSPWQAGQEEKLFF TRBJ1-4 16 NA NA TRBV25-1
TGTGCCAGCAGCCCCCGGACAGTGCCAGACACTGAAGCTTTCTTT CASSPRTVPDTEAFF TRBJ1-1 15 few NA TRBV9
TGTGCCAGCAGCTTGGCCCTAGGGGTCAATCAGCCCCAGCATTTT CASSLALGVNQPQHF TRBJ1-5 15 NA NA TRBV5-6
TGTGCCAGCAGTTTAGGGGTATGGGCTGGCTACACCTTC CASSLGVWAGYTF TRBJ1-2 13 NA NA TRBV12-3/TRBV12-4
TGCGCCAGCAGCTTGGGGACAGGGGTATGGGACACTGAAGCTTTCTTT CASSLGTGVWDTEAFF TRBJ1-1 16 NA TRBD1 TRBV5-1
TGTGCCAGCAGCTTGAGGACTAGCGGGTTCTACGAGCAGTACTTC CASSLRTSGFYEQYF TRBJ2-7 15 few TRBD2 TRBV5-6
TGTGCCAGCAGTTTATCCGCGACAGACTCCTACGAGCAGTACTTC CASSLSATDSYEQYF TRBJ2-7 15 few NA TRBV12-3/TRBV12-4
TGTGCCAGCAGCGTAGGAGTAGCGGGGCCGCAAGAGACCCAGTACTTC CASSVGVAGPQETQYF TRBJ2-5 16 few TRBD2 TRBV9
TGTGCCAGCAGCTTTAACAGGGTGTACGAGCAGTACTTC CASSFNRVYEQYF TRBJ2-7 13 NA NA TRBV7-8
TGCAGTGGAAGGACTAATTACAATGAGCAGTTCTTC CSGRTNYNEQFF TRBJ2-1 12 NA NA TRBV20-1
TGTGCCAGCAGCCTTGGGTCCGGCACTAACTATGGCTACACCTTC CASSLGSGTNYGYTF TRBJ1-2 15 NA NA TRBV7-2
TGTGCCAGCAGTTTGTACGGCTACGAGCAGTACTTC CASSLYGYEQYF TRBJ2-7 12 NA NA TRBV12-3/TRBV12-4
TGTGCCAGCAGCTTAGGGACAGGGATATACGAGCAGTACTTC CASSLGTGIYEQYF TRBJ2-7 14 NA TRBD1 TRBV11-2
TGTGCCAGCAGTTTCAACCAGGGGGCTTTCTTT CASSFNQGAFF TRBJ1-1 11 NA NA TRBV28
TGCAGCGTGGGGACTACGGGATCCTACACTGAGCAGTTCTTC CSVGTTGSYTEQFF TRBJ2-1 14 NA TRBD2 TRBV29-1
TGCAGTGCCGGAGTTCGGAGGGCGCGGCCCTACAATGAGCAGTTCTTC CSAGVRRARPYNEQFF TRBJ2-1 16 few NA TRBV20-1
TGCAGTGCTAGAAGGAACTCGGGGGGCTACACCTTC CSARRNSGGYTF TRBJ1-2 12 few NA TRBV20-1
TGCAGCGTTGAAAGGGGGGCTGTCGACTATGGCTACACCTTC CSVERGAVDYGYTF TRBJ1-2 14 NA NA TRBV29-1
TGTGCCAGCAGCTTAGGACCAGGGGCTAACTATGGCTACACCTTC CASSLGPGANYGYTF TRBJ1-2 15 few NA TRBV7-6
TGTGCCAGCAGCCACCGGACAGCGGGGAATGAGCAGTTCTTC CASSHRTAGNEQFF TRBJ2-1 14 few NA TRBV9